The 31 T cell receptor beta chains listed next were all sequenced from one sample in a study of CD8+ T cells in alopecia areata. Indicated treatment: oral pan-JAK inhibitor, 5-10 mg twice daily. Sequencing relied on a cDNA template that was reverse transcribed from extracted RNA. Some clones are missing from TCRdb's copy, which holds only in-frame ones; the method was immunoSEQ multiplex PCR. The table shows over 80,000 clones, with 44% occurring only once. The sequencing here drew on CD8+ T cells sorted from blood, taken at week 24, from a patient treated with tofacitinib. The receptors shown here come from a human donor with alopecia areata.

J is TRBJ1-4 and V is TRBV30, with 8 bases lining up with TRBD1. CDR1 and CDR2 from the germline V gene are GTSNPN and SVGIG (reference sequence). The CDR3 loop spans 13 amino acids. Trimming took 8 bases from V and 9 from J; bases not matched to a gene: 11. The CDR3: CAGQGASQQKLFF. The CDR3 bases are TGTGCCGGCCAGGGGGCCTCCCAGCAAAAACTGTTTTTT.

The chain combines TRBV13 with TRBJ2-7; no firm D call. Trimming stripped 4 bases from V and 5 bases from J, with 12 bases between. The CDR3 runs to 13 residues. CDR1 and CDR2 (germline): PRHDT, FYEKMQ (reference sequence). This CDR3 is CASSSNPADEQYF. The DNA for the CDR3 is TGTGCCAGCAGCTCAAACCCGGCGGACGAGCAGTACTTC.

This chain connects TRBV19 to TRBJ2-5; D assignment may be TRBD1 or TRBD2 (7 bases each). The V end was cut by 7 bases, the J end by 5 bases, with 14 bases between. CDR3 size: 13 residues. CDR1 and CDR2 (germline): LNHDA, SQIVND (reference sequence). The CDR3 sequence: CASTPGGEETQYF. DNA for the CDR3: TGTGCCAGTACACCAGGGGGGGAGGAGACCCAGTACTTC.

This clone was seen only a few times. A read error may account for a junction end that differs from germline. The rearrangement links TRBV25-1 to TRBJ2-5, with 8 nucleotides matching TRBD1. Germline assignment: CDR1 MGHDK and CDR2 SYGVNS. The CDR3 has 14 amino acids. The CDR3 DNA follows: TGTGCCAGCCGTGACAGGGGTGGCGGGGAGACCCAGTACTTC. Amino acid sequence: CASRDRGGGETQYF.

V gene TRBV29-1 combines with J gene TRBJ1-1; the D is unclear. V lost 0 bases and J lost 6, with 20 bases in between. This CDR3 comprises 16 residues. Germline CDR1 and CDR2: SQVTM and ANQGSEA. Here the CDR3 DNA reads TGCAGCGTTGAAGACCCTAGGGCGGTGCGGGGTCCTGAAGCTTTCTTT. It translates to CSVEDPRAVRGPEAFF.

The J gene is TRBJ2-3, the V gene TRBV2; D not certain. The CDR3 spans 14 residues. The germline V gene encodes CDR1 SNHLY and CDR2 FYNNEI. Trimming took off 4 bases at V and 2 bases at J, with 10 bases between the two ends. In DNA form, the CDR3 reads TGTGCCAGCAGTGGCTGGCGGAACACAGATACGCAGTATTTT. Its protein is CASSGWRNTDTQYF. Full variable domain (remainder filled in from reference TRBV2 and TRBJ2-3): EPEVTQTPSHQVTQMGQEVILRCVPISNHLYFYWYRQILGQKVEFLVSFYNNEISEKSEIFDDQFSVERPDGSNFTLKIRSTKLEDSAMYFCASSGWRNTDTQYFGPGTRLTVL.

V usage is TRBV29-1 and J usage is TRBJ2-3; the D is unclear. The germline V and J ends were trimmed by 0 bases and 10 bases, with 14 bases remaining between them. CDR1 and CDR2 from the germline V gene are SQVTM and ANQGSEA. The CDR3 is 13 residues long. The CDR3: CSVEEVLSVAQYF. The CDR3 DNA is TGCAGCGTTGAAGAAGTCCTCTCGGTTGCGCAGTATTTT.

The CDR3 sequence: CAWSVGTSAYEQYF. CDR3 DNA sequence: TGTGCCTGGAGTGTTGGGACTAGCGCCTACGAGCAGTACTTC. The chain carries TRBV30 and TRBJ2-7; 10 bases agree with TRBD2. CDR3 length: 14 amino acids. Per germline, CDR1 GTSNPN and CDR2 SVGIG (reference sequence). V lost 0 bases to trimming and J lost 2 bases; unmatched junction nucleotides: 1. Full variable domain (rest looked up from reference TRBV30 and TRBJ2-7): SQTIHQWPATLVQPVGSPLSLECTVEGTSNPNLYWYRQAAGRGLQLLFYSVGIGQISSEVPQNLSASRPQDRQFILSSKKLLLSDSGFYLCAWSVGTSAYEQYFGPGTRLTVT.

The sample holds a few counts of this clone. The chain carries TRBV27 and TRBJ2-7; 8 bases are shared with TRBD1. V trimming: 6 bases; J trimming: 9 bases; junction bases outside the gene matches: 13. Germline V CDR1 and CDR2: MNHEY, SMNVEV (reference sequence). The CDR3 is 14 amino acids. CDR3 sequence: CASRGTGLVSGQYF. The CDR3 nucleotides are TGTGCCAGCAGAGGGACAGGCCTAGTGTCTGGGCAGTACTTC.

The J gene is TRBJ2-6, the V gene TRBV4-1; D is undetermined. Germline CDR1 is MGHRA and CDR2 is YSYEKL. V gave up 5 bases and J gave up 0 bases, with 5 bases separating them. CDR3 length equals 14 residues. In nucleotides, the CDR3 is TGCGCCAGCAGCAGCTTCTCTGGGGCCAACGTCCTGACTTTC. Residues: CASSSFSGANVLTF.

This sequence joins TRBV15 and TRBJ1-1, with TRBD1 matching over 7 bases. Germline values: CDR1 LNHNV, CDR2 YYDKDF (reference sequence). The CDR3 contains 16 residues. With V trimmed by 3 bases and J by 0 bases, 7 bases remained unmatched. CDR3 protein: CATSSPGTALNTEAFF. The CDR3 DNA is TGTGCCACCAGCAGTCCGGGGACAGCGTTGAACACTGAAGCTTTCTTT.

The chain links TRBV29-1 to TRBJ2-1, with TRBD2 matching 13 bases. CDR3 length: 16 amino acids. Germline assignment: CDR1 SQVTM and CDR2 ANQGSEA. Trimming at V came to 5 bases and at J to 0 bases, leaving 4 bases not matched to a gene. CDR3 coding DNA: TGCAGCGTTAGGACTAGCGGGGGTAGCTCCTACAATGAGCAGTTCTTC. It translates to CSVRTSGGSSYNEQFF.

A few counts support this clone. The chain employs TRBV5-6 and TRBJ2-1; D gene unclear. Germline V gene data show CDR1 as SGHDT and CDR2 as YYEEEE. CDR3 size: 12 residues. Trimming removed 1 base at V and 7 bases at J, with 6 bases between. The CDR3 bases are TGTGCCAGCAGCTTGATGGTGAATGAGCAGTTCTTC. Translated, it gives CASSLMVNEQFF.

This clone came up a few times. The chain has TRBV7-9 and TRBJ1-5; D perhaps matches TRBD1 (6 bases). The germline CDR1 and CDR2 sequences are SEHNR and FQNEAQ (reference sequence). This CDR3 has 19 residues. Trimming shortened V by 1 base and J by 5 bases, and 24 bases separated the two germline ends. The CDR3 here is CASSLGWDNGGLGDQPQHF. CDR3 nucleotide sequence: TGTGCCAGCAGCTTAGGATGGGATAATGGGGGCTTGGGTGATCAGCCCCAGCATTTT. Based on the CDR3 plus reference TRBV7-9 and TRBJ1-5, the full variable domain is DTGVSQNPRHKITKRGQNVTFRCDPISEHNRLYWYRQTLGQGPEFLTYFQNEAQLEKSRLLSDRFSAERPKGSFSTLEIQRTEQGDSAMYLCASSLGWDNGGLGDQPQHFGDGTRLSIL.

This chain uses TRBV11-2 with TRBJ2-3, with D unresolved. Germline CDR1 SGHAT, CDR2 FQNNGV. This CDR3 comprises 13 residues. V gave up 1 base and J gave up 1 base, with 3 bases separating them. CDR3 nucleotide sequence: TGTGCCAGCAGCTTAGGAGGCACAGATACGCAGTATTTT. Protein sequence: CASSLGGTDTQYF.

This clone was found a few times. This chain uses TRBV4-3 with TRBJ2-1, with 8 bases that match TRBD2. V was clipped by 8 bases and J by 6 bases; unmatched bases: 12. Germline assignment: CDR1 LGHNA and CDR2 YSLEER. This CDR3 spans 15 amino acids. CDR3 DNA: TGCGCCAGCCGACCTTGGAGCGGGAGTGTCAATGAGCAGTTCTTC. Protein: CASRPWSGSVNEQFF.

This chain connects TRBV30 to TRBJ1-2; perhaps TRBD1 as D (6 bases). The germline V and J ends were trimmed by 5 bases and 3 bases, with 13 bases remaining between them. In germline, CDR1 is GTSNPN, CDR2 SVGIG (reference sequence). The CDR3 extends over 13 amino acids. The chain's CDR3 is CAWLGGLYYGYTF. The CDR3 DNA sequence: TGTGCCTGGCTGGGGGGGCTTTACTATGGCTACACCTTC.

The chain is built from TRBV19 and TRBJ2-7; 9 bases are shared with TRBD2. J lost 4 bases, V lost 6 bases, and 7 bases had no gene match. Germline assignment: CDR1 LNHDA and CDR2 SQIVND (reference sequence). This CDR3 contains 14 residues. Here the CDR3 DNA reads TGTGCCAGTAGAGTATCTAGCGGGAAATACGAGCAGTACTTC. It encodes CASRVSSGKYEQYF. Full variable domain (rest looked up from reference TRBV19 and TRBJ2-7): DGGITQSPKYLFRKEGQNVTLSCEQNLNHDAMYWYRQDPGQGLRLIYYSQIVNDFQKGDIAEGYSVSREKKESFPLTVTSAQKNPTAFYLCASRVSSGKYEQYFGPGTRLTVT.

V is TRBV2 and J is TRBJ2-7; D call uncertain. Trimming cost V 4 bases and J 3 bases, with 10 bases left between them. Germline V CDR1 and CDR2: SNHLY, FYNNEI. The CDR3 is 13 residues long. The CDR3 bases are TGTGCCAGCAGTGTCGGACGGATCTACGAGCAGTACTTC. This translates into CASSVGRIYEQYF. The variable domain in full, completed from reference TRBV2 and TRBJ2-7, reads EPEVTQTPSHQVTQMGQEVILRCVPISNHLYFYWYRQILGQKVEFLVSFYNNEISEKSEIFDDQFSVERPDGSNFTLKIRSTKLEDSAMYFCASSVGRIYEQYFGPGTRLTVT.

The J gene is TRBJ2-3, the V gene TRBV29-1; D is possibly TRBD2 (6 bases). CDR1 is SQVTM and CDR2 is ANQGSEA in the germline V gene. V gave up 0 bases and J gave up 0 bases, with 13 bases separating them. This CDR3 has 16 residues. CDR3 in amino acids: CSVEEGGDFSTDTQYF. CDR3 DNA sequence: TGCAGCGTTGAAGAAGGCGGGGACTTTAGCACAGATACGCAGTATTTT.

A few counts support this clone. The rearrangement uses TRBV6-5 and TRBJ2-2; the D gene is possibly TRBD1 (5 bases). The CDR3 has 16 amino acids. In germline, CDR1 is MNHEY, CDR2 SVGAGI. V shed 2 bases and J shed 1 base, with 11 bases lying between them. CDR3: CASSYGSQGNTGELFF. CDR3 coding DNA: TGTGCCAGCAGTTACGGGTCCCAGGGGAACACCGGGGAGCTGTTTTTT.

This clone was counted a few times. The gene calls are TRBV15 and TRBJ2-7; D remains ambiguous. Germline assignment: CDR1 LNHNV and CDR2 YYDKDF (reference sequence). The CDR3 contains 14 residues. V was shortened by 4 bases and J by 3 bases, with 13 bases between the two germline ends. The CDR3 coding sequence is TGTGCCACCAGCATCGAGAGGCTCATCTACGAGCAGTACTTC. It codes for CATSIERLIYEQYF.

The DNA for the CDR3 is TGTGCCAGCAGTGTATACACCGGGGAGCTGTTTTTT. Translated, it gives CASSVYTGELFF. The rearrangement uses TRBV6-1 and TRBJ2-2; D gene unclear. The germline V gene has CDR1 MNHNS and CDR2 SASEGT. The CDR3 contains 12 residues. Deletions cut 4 bases from V and 3 bases from J, with 3 bases between.

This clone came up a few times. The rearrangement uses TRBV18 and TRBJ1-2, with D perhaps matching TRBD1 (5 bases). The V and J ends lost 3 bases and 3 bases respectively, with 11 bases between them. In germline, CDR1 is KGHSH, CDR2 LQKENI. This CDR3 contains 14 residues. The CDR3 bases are TGTGCCAGCTCACCGGAAGGGACCCACTATGGCTACACCTTC. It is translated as CASSPEGTHYGYTF.

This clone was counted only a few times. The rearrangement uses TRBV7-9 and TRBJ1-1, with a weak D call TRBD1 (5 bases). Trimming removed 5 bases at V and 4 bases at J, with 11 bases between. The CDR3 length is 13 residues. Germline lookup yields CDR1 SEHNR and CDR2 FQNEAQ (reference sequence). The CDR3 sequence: CASSPTDGTEAFF. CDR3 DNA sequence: TGTGCCAGCAGCCCGACAGATGGCACTGAAGCTTTCTTT.

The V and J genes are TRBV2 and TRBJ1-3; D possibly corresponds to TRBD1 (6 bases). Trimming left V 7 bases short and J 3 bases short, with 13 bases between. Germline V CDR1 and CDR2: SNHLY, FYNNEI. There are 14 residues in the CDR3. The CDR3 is CASNQQGSGNTIYF. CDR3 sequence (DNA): TGTGCCAGCAACCAACAGGGAAGTGGAAACACCATATATTTT.

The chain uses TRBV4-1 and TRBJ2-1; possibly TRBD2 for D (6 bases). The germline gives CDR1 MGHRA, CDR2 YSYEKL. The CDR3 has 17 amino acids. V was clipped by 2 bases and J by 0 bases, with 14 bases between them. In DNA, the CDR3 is TGCGCCAGCAGCCAATATCCTAGCGAGAGCTCCTACAATGAGCAGTTCTTC. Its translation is CASSQYPSESSYNEQFF.

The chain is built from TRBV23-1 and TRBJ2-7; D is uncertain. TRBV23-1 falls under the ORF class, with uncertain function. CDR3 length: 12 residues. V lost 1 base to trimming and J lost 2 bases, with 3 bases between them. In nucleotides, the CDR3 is TGCGCCAGCAGTCAATGCCCCTACGAGCAGTACTTC. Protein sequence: CASSQCPYEQYF.

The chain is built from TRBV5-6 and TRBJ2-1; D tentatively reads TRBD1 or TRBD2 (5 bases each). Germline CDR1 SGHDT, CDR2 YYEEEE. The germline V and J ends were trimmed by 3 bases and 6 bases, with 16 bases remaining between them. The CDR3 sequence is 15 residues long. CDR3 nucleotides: TGTGCCAGCAGCTCGATGCAAAGGGGAGTCAATGAGCAGTTCTTC. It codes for CASSSMQRGVNEQFF.

CDR3: CASSPAGGSYNEQFF. The DNA for the CDR3 is TGTGCCAGCAGTCCGGCTGGGGGGTCCTACAATGAGCAGTTCTTC. The gene calls are TRBV14 and TRBJ2-1; D perhaps matches TRBD2 (6 bases). The CDR3 covers 15 residues. The ends were cut back, 6 bases at V and 1 base at J, with 13 bases in the middle. CDR1 and CDR2 from the germline V gene are SGHDN and FVKESK.

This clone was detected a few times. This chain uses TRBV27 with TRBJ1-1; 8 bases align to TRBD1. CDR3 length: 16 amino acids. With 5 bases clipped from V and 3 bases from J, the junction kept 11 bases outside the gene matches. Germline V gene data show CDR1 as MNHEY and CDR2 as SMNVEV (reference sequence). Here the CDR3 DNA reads TGTGCCAGCAGTAGCGCCGCGGACAGGGCAGACACTGAAGCTTTCTTT. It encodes CASSSAADRADTEAFF.